This T cell receptor beta chain derives from a study of CD4+ T cells in melanoma. Study conclusions and caveats: A reported correlation linked neoantigen-specific CD4+ T cells to CD8+, macrophage and B cell function.

In germline, CDR1 is SNHLY, CDR2 FYNNEI. Trimming pared 5 bases from V and 1 base from J, leaving 2 bases between. The CDR3 covers 11 residues. This clone has a handful of counts. Its target is unknown. Only in-frame clones appear in the TCRdb table, and some are missing; sequencing was by immunoSEQ multiplex PCR. This sample has 15,000 to 20,000 clones, with 65% to 85% found just once. Sequencing was carried out using cells from a culture (not recorded whether cultured in vitro). V and J are TRBV2 and TRBJ1-1; no firm D call. This receptor was obtained from a human donor with melanoma. Here the CDR3 reads CASSSNTEAFF. CDR3 bases: TGTGCCAGCAGTTCGAACACTGAAGCTTTCTTT.